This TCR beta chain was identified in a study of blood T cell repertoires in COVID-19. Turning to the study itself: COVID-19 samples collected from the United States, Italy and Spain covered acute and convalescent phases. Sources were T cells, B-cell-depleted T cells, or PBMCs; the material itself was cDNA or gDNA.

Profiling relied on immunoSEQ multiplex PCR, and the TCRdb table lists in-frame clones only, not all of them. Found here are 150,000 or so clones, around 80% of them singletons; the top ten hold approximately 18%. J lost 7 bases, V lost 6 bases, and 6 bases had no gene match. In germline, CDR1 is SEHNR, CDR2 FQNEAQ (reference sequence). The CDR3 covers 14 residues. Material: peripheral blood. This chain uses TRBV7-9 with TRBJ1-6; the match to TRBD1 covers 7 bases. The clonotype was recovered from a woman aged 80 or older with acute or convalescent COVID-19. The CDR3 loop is CASSQTGKNSPLHF. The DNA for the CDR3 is TGTGCCAGCAGTCAGACAGGGAAAAATTCACCCCTCCACTTT.